One sample yielded the 26 T cell receptor beta chains listed below, sequenced in a study of glioma-infiltrating T cells. Amplification of TCR alpha and beta CDR3 regions from RNA used iRepertoire nested multiplex PCR. TCRdb re-called the multiplex PCR reads with MiXCR, one entry per CDR3 protein. The data hold 300,000 to 400,000 distinct CDR3 sequences, with approximately 42% observed a single time. Sequenced input: glioma tissue, nonneoplastic brain tissue, or PBMCs (not recorded which). These TCRs come from a human donor with low-grade glioma or glioblastoma, undergoing nonglioma brain surgery, or in good health (not recorded which).

On this clonotype itself: A much larger clone differs from this one at a single base, so this may be a read error. The gene calls are TRBV6-1 and TRBJ2-5, with a possible D match to TRBD2 (6 bases). This CDR3 is built from 13 residues. Germline CDR1 and CDR2: MNHNS and SASEGT. CDR3 coding DNA: TGTGACAGCGGTATTGGAGGGCAAGAGACCCAGTACTTC. Protein sequence: CDSGIGGQETQYF.

This clonotype has a single count. The V gene is TRBV27, the J gene TRBJ1-1; a possible D gene is TRBD1 (6 bases). CDR1 is MNHEY, CDR2 SMNVEV, per germline (reference sequence). This CDR3 is built from 19 residues. Trimming removed 6 bases at V and 1 base at J, with 27 bases between. The CDR3 nucleotides read TGTGCCAGCAGACCCGGGACGGATTGGGGCTCACAGGGGAACACTGAAGCTTTCTTT. Translated, it gives CASRPGTDWGSQGNTEAFF.

This clonotype was detected a few times. The rearrangement joins TRBV20-1 to TRBJ2-7; TRBD2 might be the D (6 bases). The V gene lost 5 bases and the J gene lost 0 bases, with 14 bases spanning the gap. CDR3 length equals 14 residues. Looked up from germline, CDR1 is DFQATT and CDR2 is SNEGSKA (reference sequence). The CDR3 loop is CSAWDFQISYEQYF. CDR3 DNA: TGCAGTGCTTGGGACTTCCAAATCTCCTACGAGCAGTACTTC.

This clonotype was observed a handful of times. V usage is TRBV27 and J usage is TRBJ2-3; D might be TRBD1 or TRBD2, each matching 5 bases. The CDR3 runs 16 residues. Germline V gene lookup returns CDR1 MNHEY and CDR2 SMNVEV (reference sequence). Between the trimmed V and J ends, which lost 3 bases and 4 bases, there was a span of 17 bases. CDR3 residues: CASSLLWGNNPDTQYF. DNA for the CDR3: TGTGCCAGCAGTTTGTTGTGGGGGAACAATCCAGATACGCAGTATTTT.

This clonotype was observed many times. This chain joins TRBV4-3 and TRBJ1-1; D is perhaps TRBD1 (5 bases). Per germline, CDR1 LGHNA and CDR2 YSLEER. This CDR3 contains 14 residues. V lost 2 bases and J 4 bases, leaving 11 bases between the germline ends. For the CDR3, the DNA is TGCGCCAGCAGCCAAAAGGGGTATGGCACTGAAGCTTTCTTT. Its protein is CASSQKGYGTEAFF.

The chain links TRBV3-1 to TRBJ2-7, with 9 bases matching TRBD1. The CDR3 runs to 14 residues. After removal of 5 bases from V and 7 bases from J, the junction contained 9 bases not matched to a gene. The germline gives CDR1 LGHDT, CDR2 YNNKEL (reference sequence). CDR3 sequence reads: CASSAGQGLWEQYF. CDR3 coding DNA: TGTGCCAGCAGCGCGGGACAGGGTCTATGGGAGCAGTACTTC.

This clonotype has only a few counts. As DNA, the CDR3 is TGTGCCAGCAGTGAATGGGAGCGGGAGAGTGAAAATGAGCAGTTCTTC. Translated, it gives CASSEWERESENEQFF. The rearrangement joins TRBV25-1 to TRBJ2-1, with 8 bases lining up with TRBD2. The CDR3 is 16 residues long. Germline CDR1 and CDR2: MGHDK and SYGVNS. The J segment lost 7 bases and the V segment lost 1 base, leaving 9 bases of the junction unmatched.

The rearrangement links TRBV18 to TRBJ1-1; D unresolved. CDR3 length: 14 residues. In germline, CDR1 is KGHSH, CDR2 LQKENI. Trimming took 3 bases from V and 3 from J, leaving 11 bases between them. The CDR3 DNA reads TGTGCCAGCTCACCGTCCGTAGGTGACACTGAAGCTTTCTTT. It translates to CASSPSVGDTEAFF.

Note on this clonotype: It may be a read error: a sequence one base away is much more abundant. This chain joins TRBV28 and TRBJ2-5; 14 bases agree with TRBD2. Germline V gives CDR1 MDHEN, CDR2 SYDVKM. This CDR3 is built from 16 residues. Germline trimming cut 2 bases from V and 5 bases from J; bases unmatched to any gene: 4. This CDR3 is CASSLRLAGGLETQYF. The CDR3 nucleotides read TGTGCCAGCAGTTTACGACTAGCGGGAGGGTTGGAGACCCAGTACTTC.

Only a few counts were recorded for this clonotype. The gene calls are TRBV20-1 and TRBJ1-1; D is possibly TRBD1 (5 bases). The CDR3 length is 14 residues. Trimming took off 0 bases at V and 4 bases at J, with 12 bases between the two ends. CDR1 and CDR2 from the germline V gene are DFQATT and SNEGSKA (reference sequence). In nucleotides, the CDR3 is TGCAGTGCTAGAGATGATGGGGGTGGCACTGAAGCTTTCTTT. Translation gives CSARDDGGGTEAFF.

The rearrangement uses TRBV4-2 and TRBJ1-6; 8 bases align to TRBD1. The ends lost 9 bases at V and 9 bases at J; junction bases unmatched: 13. Germline CDR1 is LGHNA and CDR2 is YNFKEQ. The CDR3 totals 15 residues. CDR3 DNA: TGTGCCAGTAGTATTTTGCACAGGGGGTCTTCACCCCTCCACTTT. Translation: CASSILHRGSSPLHF.

This chain connects TRBV4-3 to TRBJ2-1; 8 bases line up with TRBD2. J gave up 7 bases and V 2 bases, and 10 bases lay outside the gene matches. This CDR3 region has 16 residues. Germline lookup yields CDR1 LGHNA and CDR2 YSLEER. CDR3 protein: CASSQRLSSGENEQFF. CDR3 bases: TGCGCCAGCAGCCAAAGGTTGAGTAGCGGGGAGAATGAGCAGTTCTTC.

Concerning this clonotype itself: A much larger clone differs by one base, so this may be a read error. The V gene is TRBV27, the J gene TRBJ2-3; TRBD1 matches at 7 bases. The CDR3 has 14 amino acids. Germline lookup yields CDR1 MNHEY and CDR2 SMNVEV (reference sequence). J gave up 2 bases and V 6 bases, and 5 bases lay outside the gene matches. CDR3: CASRQGMNTDTQYF. DNA of the CDR3: TGTGCCAGCAGACAGGGGATGAACACAGATACGCAGTATTTT.

V and J are TRBV5-1 and TRBJ2-3; D tentatively reads TRBD1 or TRBD2 (5 bases each). Germline CDR1 is SGHRS and CDR2 is YFSETQ. This CDR3 region has 15 residues. Trimming shortened V by 1 base and J by 1 base, and 10 bases separated the two germline ends. CDR3 nucleotides: TGCGCCAGCAGCTTGTCCGGGGCCCGCACAGATACGCAGTATTTT. This encodes CASSLSGARTDTQYF.

This clonotype has more than one count but fewer than ten. The V and J genes are TRBV20-1 and TRBJ1-1; TRBD1 aligns across 8 bases. J lost 6 bases, V lost 1 base, and 10 bases had no gene match. The CDR3 spans 15 residues. The germline V gene has CDR1 DFQATT and CDR2 SNEGSKA (reference sequence). The CDR3 region is CSARGNTGGVAEAFF. In DNA, the CDR3 is TGCAGTGCTAGAGGAAACACAGGGGGGGTCGCTGAAGCTTTCTTT.

The chain carries TRBV20-1 and TRBJ2-7, with D unclear. Trimming pared 6 bases from V and 4 bases from J, leaving 19 bases between. The CDR3 consists of 14 residues. CDR1 and CDR2 (germline): DFQATT, SNEGSKA (reference sequence). CDR3 in DNA: TGCAGTGCCCCCCTCCCCCAGGCACCTTACGAGCAGTACTTC. Protein sequence: CSAPLPQAPYEQYF.

This clonotype has ten or more counts. The chain carries TRBV6-1 and TRBJ2-1; 11 bases line up with TRBD2. The length of the CDR3 is 15 residues. The germline CDR1 and CDR2 sequences are MNHNS and SASEGT. Unmatched junction bases numbered 5, after V lost 6 bases and J lost 4 bases. The DNA of the CDR3 is TGTGCCAGCAGGAAACTAGCGGGAGAGTACAATGAGCAGTTCTTC. It encodes CASRKLAGEYNEQFF.

This clonotype has just a few counts. The V gene is TRBV28, the J gene TRBJ2-7; 7 bases fit TRBD1. The CDR3 length is 12 residues. The trim removed 4 bases at V and 7 bases at J, leaving 4 bases unmatched. Germline CDR1 and CDR2: MDHEN and SYDVKM. This CDR3 is CASSWDRLEQYF. The CDR3 region has the DNA TGTGCCAGCAGTTGGGACAGACTGGAGCAGTACTTC.

This clonotype was observed a few times. The rearrangement links TRBV19 to TRBJ2-1; perhaps D is TRBD1 or TRBD2 (5 bases each). The CDR3 extends over 14 amino acids. The V gene lost 9 bases and the J gene lost 3 bases, with 15 bases spanning the gap. Germline-derived CDR1 and CDR2 are LNHDA and SQIVND (reference sequence). The CDR3 region is CASRGRLNYNEQFF. CDR3 nucleotide sequence: TGTGCCAGCCGGGGACGACTCAACTACAATGAGCAGTTCTTC.

This clonotype was recorded a few times. The chain employs TRBV4-1 and TRBJ1-2; D unclear. V was trimmed by 5 bases and J by 0 bases, leaving 10 bases between them. Looked up from germline, CDR1 is MGHRA and CDR2 is YSYEKL. This CDR3 has 14 residues. Here the CDR3 reads CASSGNSANYGYTF. The CDR3 DNA follows: TGCGCCAGCAGCGGCAACTCCGCTAACTATGGCTACACCTTC.

In this sample, this clonotype turned up many times. The rearrangement joins TRBV7-9 to TRBJ1-1; 7 bases match TRBD1. The CDR3 is 14 residues long. V lost 4 bases, J lost 1 base, and 3 bases stayed unmatched. The V gene's germline CDR1 is SEHNR and CDR2 FQNEAQ (reference sequence). CDR3 amino acids: CASSSYRGNTEAFF. CDR3 DNA: TGTGCCAGCAGCTCATACAGGGGGAACACTGAAGCTTTCTTT.

The genes are TRBV3-1 and TRBJ1-1; maybe TRBD1 (6 bases). V was trimmed by 1 base and J by 5 bases, leaving 11 bases between them. This CDR3 has 14 residues. The germline V gene encodes CDR1 LGHDT and CDR2 YNNKEL (reference sequence). CDR3 in amino acids: CASSQAQGWTEAFF. In DNA, the CDR3 is TGTGCCAGCAGCCAAGCGCAGGGGTGGACTGAAGCTTTCTTT.

This clonotype was counted at least ten times. V is TRBV6-1 and J is TRBJ2-3; 11 nucleotides line up with TRBD2. Germline values: CDR1 MNHNS, CDR2 SASEGT. The CDR3 runs to 17 residues. The ends lost 8 bases at V and 7 bases at J; junction bases unmatched: 17. The CDR3 region has the DNA TGTGCCAGCCTTACTCTGGGTAGCGGGAGGGCCGGAAATACGCAGTATTTT. It translates to CASLTLGSGRAGNTQYF.

This clonotype was found a few times. This chain links TRBV25-1 with TRBJ2-3; 9 positions match TRBD2. CDR3 size: 14 residues. Germline values: CDR1 MGHDK, CDR2 SYGVNS. The J segment lost 8 bases and the V segment lost 4 bases, leaving 7 bases of the junction unmatched. The CDR3 spells CASSVVAGVGTQYF. The CDR3 region has the DNA TGTGCCAGCAGTGTGGTAGCGGGAGTTGGTACGCAGTATTTT.

This clonotype was found a few times. The chain is built from TRBV28 and TRBJ1-2, with TRBD1 identical over 10 bases. Trimming took 5 bases from V and 4 from J; bases not matched to a gene: 13. The CDR3 consists of 17 residues. Germline CDR1 and CDR2: MDHEN and SYDVKM. CDR3 nucleotides: TGTGCCAGCAGTGCCGACGGGACAGGGGCTGGGCGCTATGGCTACACCTTC. It codes for CASSADGTGAGRYGYTF.

The chain recombines TRBV7-9 with TRBJ1-1, with 8 bases that match TRBD1. This CDR3 is 13 amino acids long. V shed 9 bases and J 3 bases; nucleotides not matched to a gene: 6. Germline CDR1 is SEHNR and CDR2 is FQNEAQ (reference sequence). The CDR3 DNA reads TGTGCCAGTGCAGGGGGCATGTACACTGAAGCTTTCTTT. It translates to CASAGGMYTEAFF. The full variable domain, rest sourced from reference TRBV7-9 and TRBJ1-1, is DTGVSQNPRHKITKRGQNVTFRCDPISEHNRLYWYRQTLGQGPEFLTYFQNEAQLEKSRLLSDRFSAERPKGSFSTLEIQRTEQGDSAMYLCASAGGMYTEAFFGQGTRLTVV.